Following are 10 T cell receptor beta chains from one sample sequenced in a study of blood T cells in healthy people across ages. Next came a second PCR, run for about 7 to 12 cycles, which used a sample-barcoded 5' primer along with a J-beta primer mix. A single record per CDR3 protein comes from TCRdb applying MiXCR to the 5' RACE reads. The profile covers hundreds of thousands of distinct CDR3 sequences, with over 45% appearing a single time and approximately 23% taken by the ten largest. Sequencing used blood. These receptors were taken from a man aged 25-45 years in good health.

The J gene is TRBJ1-5, the V gene TRBV5-1; weak D call: TRBD1 (5 bases). The CDR3 covers 14 residues. Germline CDR1 is SGHRS and CDR2 is YFSETQ. Trimming pared 0 bases from V and 6 bases from J, leaving 10 bases between. The CDR3 sequence is CASSLEGRGQPQHF. CDR3 nucleotide sequence: TGCGCCAGCAGCTTGGAGGGGAGGGGTCAGCCCCAGCATTTT.

The chain joins TRBV29-1 to TRBJ2-1; D may be TRBD2 (7 bases). Germline-derived CDR1 and CDR2 are SQVTM and ANQGSEA. CDR3 size: 13 residues. The germline V and J ends were trimmed by 4 bases and 9 bases, with 16 bases remaining between them. The CDR3 loop is CSVAGGERIEQFF. CDR3 in DNA: TGCAGCGTTGCGGGGGGCGAACGTATTGAGCAGTTCTTC.

The chain recombines TRBV2 with TRBJ1-1; TRBD1 is a possible D gene (5 bases). The germline V gene has CDR1 SNHLY and CDR2 FYNNEI. V lost 3 bases and J lost 0, with 11 bases in between. The CDR3 is 15 residues long. The CDR3 DNA reads as TGTGCCAGCAGTGAGCAGGGAGGCCTGAACACTGAAGCTTTCTTT. Its translation is CASSEQGGLNTEAFF.

This clonotype appeared a few times. V usage is TRBV9 and J usage is TRBJ1-2, with 9 bases lining up with TRBD1. The J segment lost 6 bases and the V segment lost 0 bases, leaving 3 bases of the junction unmatched. Germline CDR1 and CDR2: SGDLS and YYNGEE. This CDR3 is built from 14 residues. CDR3 protein: CASSVGTGVHGYTF. CDR3 DNA sequence: TGTGCCAGCAGCGTAGGGACAGGGGTACATGGCTACACCTTC.

The CDR3 sequence: CASRSVLDRDEQYF. The DNA for the CDR3 is TGTGCCAGCAGGAGCGTACTGGACAGGGACGAGCAGTACTTC. The V call is TRBV2, the J call TRBJ2-4; the match to TRBD1 covers 8 bases. The end of the DNA aligns better with TRBJ2-7, so the J call may be wrong. The CDR3 runs to 14 residues. The V gene's germline CDR1 is SNHLY and CDR2 FYNNEI.

This clonotype has just a few counts. V is TRBV7-2 and J is TRBJ2-7; the D gene is possibly TRBD2 (6 bases). Deletions cut 2 bases from V and 0 bases from J, with 11 bases between. The CDR3 spans 15 residues. Germline assignment: CDR1 SGHTA and CDR2 FQGNSA. CDR3 sequence (DNA): TGTGCCAGCAGCTTACGAGCCGGGAGCTCCTACGAGCAGTACTTC. It translates to CASSLRAGSSYEQYF.

This clonotype was seen just once. This chain joins TRBV20-1 and TRBJ2-7; TRBD2 might be the D (6 bases). The CDR3 has 15 amino acids. V lost 0 bases to trimming and J lost 2 bases, with 14 bases between them. Germline lookup yields CDR1 DFQATT and CDR2 SNEGSKA (reference sequence). The CDR3 DNA is TGCAGTGCTAGAGATCTGCGGGGTAACCCCTACGAGCAGTACTTC. This codes for CSARDLRGNPYEQYF.

The chain is built from TRBV24-1 and TRBJ2-1; 10 positions agree with TRBD1. V was clipped by 5 bases and J by 4 bases; unmatched bases: 7. This CDR3 contains 16 residues. Germline V gene data show CDR1 as KGHDR and CDR2 as SFDVKD. CDR3 bases: TGTGCCACCAGTGTTGGGACAGGGGAGAGGTACAATGAGCAGTTCTTC. Its protein is CATSVGTGERYNEQFF.

As to this clonotype: Possible read error: a much larger clone is one base away. V usage is TRBV3-1 and J usage is TRBJ2-1, with D uncertain. The DNA end is more similar to TRBJ2-7, so the J call may be wrong. The CDR3 sequence is 16 residues long. In germline, CDR1 is LGHDT, CDR2 YNNKEL (reference sequence). The CDR3 sequence: CASSQEWSSSYNEQYF. CDR3 nucleotide sequence: TGTGCCAGCAGCCAAGAATGGAGCAGCTCCTACAATGAGCAGTACTTC.

The CDR3 DNA sequence: TGCGCCAGCAGCTTGGAAGGGGGTCATATAACCGGGGAGCTGTTTTTT. It specifies CASSLEGGHITGELFF. This rearrangement joins TRBV5-1 to TRBJ2-2; D is possibly TRBD1 (6 bases). The CDR3 is 16 residues long. Germline V gene data show CDR1 as SGHRS and CDR2 as YFSETQ. Trimming shortened V by 0 bases and J by 5 bases, and 14 bases separated the two germline ends.